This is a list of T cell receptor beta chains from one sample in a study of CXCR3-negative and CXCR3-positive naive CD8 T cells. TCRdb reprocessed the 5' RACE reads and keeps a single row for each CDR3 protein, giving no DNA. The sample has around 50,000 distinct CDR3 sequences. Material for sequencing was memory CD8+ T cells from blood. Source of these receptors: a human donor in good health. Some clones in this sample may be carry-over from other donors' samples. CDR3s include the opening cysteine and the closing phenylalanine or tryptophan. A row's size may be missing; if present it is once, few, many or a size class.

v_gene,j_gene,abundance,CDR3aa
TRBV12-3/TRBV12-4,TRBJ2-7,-,CASSFPQGYEQYF
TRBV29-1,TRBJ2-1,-,CSVEGQGPPDEQFF
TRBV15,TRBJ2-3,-,CATSRGGAELPTDTQYF
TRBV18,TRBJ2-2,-,CASSHPGTRANTGELFF
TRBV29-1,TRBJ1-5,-,CSVDRGGREARDFWPQHF
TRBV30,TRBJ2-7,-,CAWKGSSYEQYF
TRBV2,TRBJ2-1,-,CASSDRTARYYNEQFF
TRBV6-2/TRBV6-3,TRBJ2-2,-,CASSYSNTGELFF
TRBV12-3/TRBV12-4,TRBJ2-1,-,CASSFFLEQSYNEQFF
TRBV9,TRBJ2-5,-,CASSVGSSLVQETQYF
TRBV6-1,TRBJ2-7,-,CASSEGVWGSREQYF
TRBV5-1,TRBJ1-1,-,CASSLGAGTEAFF
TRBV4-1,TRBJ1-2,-,CASSPPGEAYGYTF
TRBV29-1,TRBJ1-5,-,CSVEEGGQGVAQPQHF
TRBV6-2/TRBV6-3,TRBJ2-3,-,CAGSGGEKVTDTQYF
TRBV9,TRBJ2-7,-,CASSVDQESYEQYF
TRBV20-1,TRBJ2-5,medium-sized,CSARDPLTLAGVETQYF
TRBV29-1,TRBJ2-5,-,CSVEDRWSEETQYF
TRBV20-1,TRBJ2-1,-,CSARPPAEYNEQFF
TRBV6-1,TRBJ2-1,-,CASSEDPAFSYNEQFF
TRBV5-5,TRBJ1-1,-,CASSREGASTEAFF
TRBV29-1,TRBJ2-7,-,CSVLRQGSYEQYF
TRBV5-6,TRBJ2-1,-,CASSSPFNGGPRNEQFF
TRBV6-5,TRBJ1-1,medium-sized,CASSSGQVSAEAFF
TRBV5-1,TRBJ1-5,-,CASSPTPGLDQPQHF
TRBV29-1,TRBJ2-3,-,CSVEYGTSGGFTDTQYF
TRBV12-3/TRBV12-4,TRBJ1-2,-,CASSLSGQGNYGYTF
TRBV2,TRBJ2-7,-,CAIAGTVKTYEQYF
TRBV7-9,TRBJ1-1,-,CASSADRSEAFF
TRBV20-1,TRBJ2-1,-,CSAPNRRNTYNEQFF
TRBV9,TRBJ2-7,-,CASSEDRGSYEQYF
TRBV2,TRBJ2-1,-,CASSSGTGGSYNEQFF
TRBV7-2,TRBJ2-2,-,CASSPGGNTGELFF
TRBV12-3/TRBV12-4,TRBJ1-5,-,CASSLGRKNQPQHF
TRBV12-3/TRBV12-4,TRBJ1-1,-,CASTPTEGTEAFF
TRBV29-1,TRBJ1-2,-,CSVHFNYGYTF
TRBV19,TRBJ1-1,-,CASSIGRYNMNTEAFF
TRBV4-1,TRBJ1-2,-,CASSQVSGHYGYTF
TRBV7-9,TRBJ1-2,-,CASSQVPRDRGYGYTF
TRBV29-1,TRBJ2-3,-,CSVEGRIGTRTGMDTQYF
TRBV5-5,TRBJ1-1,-,CASGQNTEAFF
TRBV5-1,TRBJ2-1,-,CASSPGGTAYNEQFF
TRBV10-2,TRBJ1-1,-,CASSPGGRSEAFF
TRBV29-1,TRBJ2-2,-,CSARGGFTGELFF
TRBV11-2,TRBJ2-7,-,CASSLDLDSPTMNPYEQYF
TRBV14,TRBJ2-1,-,CASSRFPGTGMGNEQFF
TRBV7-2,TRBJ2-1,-,CASSPGSYNEQFF
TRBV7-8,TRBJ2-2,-,CASSFPRAGGNTGELFF
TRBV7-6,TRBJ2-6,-,CASSLQGAGANVLTF
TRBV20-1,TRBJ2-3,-,CSAGVTSGSIDTQYF
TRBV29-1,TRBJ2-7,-,CSVTTGVGYEQYF